Here is one TCR beta chain with its context. The entry originates in a study of blood T cell repertoires in COVID-19. V dropped 4 bases and J dropped 6; count of bases not matched to a gene: 6. The CDR3 has 13 amino acids. Per germline, CDR1 SNHLY and CDR2 FYNNEI. TCRdb's copy holds only in-frame clones and misses some; the assay was immunoSEQ multiplex PCR. The table includes 150,000 or so clones, 80% to 90% detected once. Source material: peripheral blood. The chain employs TRBV2 and TRBJ2-7, with 7 positions matching TRBD1. The origin of this receptor is a man aged 60 to 69 with active or convalescent COVID-19. Here the CDR3 DNA reads TGTGCCAGCAGTGGACAGGGACCTGGCGAGCAGTACTTC. Translated, it gives CASSGQGPGEQYF.